This TCR beta chain derives from a study of T cells in Graves' hyperthyroidism and ophthalmopathy. Regarding the study as a whole: The model foresaw ophthalmopathy a median around 6.8 months prior to onset.

The CDR3 regions of TCR beta were amplified from RNA transcripts. HTBI primers were employed in a first-round RT-PCR of the TCR CDR3. TCRdb analysed the multiplex PCR reads with MiXCR anew, one entry per CDR3 protein. The table has hundreds of thousands of distinct CDR3 sequences, around 15% seen once. Over 8 ml fresh peripheral blood yielded the PBMCs. The table lists this clonotype with a count of one. Its antigen is undetermined. The origin of this receptor is a woman aged 50 to 65 with Graves' ophthalmopathy. The sequencing sample was made of blood.

The CDR3 region has the DNA TGTGCCAGCAGTGTGACTAGCGGAGGGGTCCTGGCCAAAAACATTCAGTACTTC. Its protein is CASSVTSGGVLAKNIQYF. The chain combines TRBV2 with TRBJ2-4; 9 nucleotides agree with TRBD2. Germline V gene sequence: CDR1 SNHLY, CDR2 FYNNEI. Unmatched junction bases numbered 11, after V lost 4 bases and J lost 1 base. This CDR3 spans 18 amino acids.